The present T cell receptor beta chain was sequenced within a study of cytomegalovirus exposure and HLA in healthy donors. The donors were healthy bone marrow donors. Primers for the PCR totalled 60 Vbeta and 13 Jbeta. Sequencing used immunoSEQ multiplex PCR; TCRdb keeps in-frame clones, though not all of them. The table has 150,000 to 200,000 clones, about two thirds seen once; the top ten hold under 3.5%. The trim removed 4 bases at V and 6 bases at J, leaving 13 bases unmatched. Germline CDR1 is GTSNPN and CDR2 is SVGIG (reference sequence). The CDR3 spans 16 residues. Comments on this clone: What it binds is not known.

Points from the study as a whole: In a later analysis, specific HLA alleles were associated with 15,000 to 20,000 TCR beta sequences at a 0.05 false discovery rate. Reportedly, cytomegalovirus status was diagnosed with high sensitivity and specificity.

Material: PBMCs. The receptor's source is a woman aged 30 to 39 in good health and CMV-seronegative. V and J are TRBV30 and TRBJ2-1; 9 bases line up with TRBD1. This CDR3 reads CAWMDSGTGFINEQFF. The CDR3 DNA reads as TGTGCCTGGATGGACTCTGGGACAGGGTTCATCAATGAGCAGTTCTTC.